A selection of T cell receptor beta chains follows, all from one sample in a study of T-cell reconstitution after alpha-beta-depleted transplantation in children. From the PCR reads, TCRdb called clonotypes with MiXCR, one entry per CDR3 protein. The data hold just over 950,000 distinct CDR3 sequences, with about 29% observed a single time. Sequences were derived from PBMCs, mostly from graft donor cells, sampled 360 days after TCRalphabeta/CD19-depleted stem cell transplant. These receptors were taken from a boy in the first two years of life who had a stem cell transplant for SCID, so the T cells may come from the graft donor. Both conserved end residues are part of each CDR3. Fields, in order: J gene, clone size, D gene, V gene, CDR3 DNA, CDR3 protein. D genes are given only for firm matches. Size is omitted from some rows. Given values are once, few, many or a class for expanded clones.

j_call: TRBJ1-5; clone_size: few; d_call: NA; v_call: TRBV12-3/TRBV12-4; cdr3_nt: TGTGCCAGCAGTTTAAAAAGGGACAATCAGCCCCAGCATTTT; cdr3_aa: CASSLKRDNQPQHF
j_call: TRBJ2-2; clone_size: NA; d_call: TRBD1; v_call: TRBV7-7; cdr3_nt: TGTGCCAGCAGCTCCCGGGGGACAGGGAAAACCGGGGAGCTGTTTTTT; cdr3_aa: CASSSRGTGKTGELFF
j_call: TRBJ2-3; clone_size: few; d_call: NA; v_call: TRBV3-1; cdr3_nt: TGTGCCAGCAGCCAAGGCTGGATCCGCACAGATACGCAGTATTTT; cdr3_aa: CASSQGWIRTDTQYF
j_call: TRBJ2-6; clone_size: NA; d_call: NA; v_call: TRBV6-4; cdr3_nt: TGTGCCAGCAGTCAACTCGGTCAGGGCTCTGGGGCCAACGTCCTGACTTTC; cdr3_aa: CASSQLGQGSGANVLTF
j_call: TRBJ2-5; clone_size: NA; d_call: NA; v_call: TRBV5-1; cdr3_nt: TGCGCCAGCAGCCCCCGGCCGGCGGGTCTTTTCGGGGAGACCCAGTACTTC; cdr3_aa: CASSPRPAGLFGETQYF
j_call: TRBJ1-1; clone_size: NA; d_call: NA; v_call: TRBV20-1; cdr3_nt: TGCAGTGCTAGAGGCTTCCCTGACACTGAAGCTTTCTTT; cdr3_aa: CSARGFPDTEAFF
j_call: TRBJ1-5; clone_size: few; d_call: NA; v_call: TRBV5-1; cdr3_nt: TGCGCCAGCAGCTTATCGTGGGGTGCGGATCAGCCCCAGCATTTT; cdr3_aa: CASSLSWGADQPQHF
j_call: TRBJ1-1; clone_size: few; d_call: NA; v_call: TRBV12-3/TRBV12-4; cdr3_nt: TGTGCCAGCAGTTTAATAGACTCAAGGGCTTTCTTT; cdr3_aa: CASSLIDSRAFF
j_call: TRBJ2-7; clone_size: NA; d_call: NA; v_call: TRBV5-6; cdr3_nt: TGTGCCAGCAGCTCCGAGGTGGGCTCCCCCTACGAGCAGTACTTC; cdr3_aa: CASSSEVGSPYEQYF
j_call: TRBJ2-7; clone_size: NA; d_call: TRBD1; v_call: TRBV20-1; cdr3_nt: TGCAGTGCTGAACGAGGACAGGCTGTCTACGAGCAGTACTTC; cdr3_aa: CSAERGQAVYEQYF
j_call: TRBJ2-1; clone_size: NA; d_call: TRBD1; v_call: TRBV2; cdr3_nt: TGTGCCAGCAGTTTTTTCCAGGACAGGGCCTCCTACAATGAGCAGTTCTTC; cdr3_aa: CASSFFQDRASYNEQFF
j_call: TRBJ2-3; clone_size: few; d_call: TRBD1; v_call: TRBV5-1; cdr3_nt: TGCGCCAGCACCGTCTTTGAGGGACAGGAGAACACCTTT; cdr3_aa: CASTVFEGQENTF
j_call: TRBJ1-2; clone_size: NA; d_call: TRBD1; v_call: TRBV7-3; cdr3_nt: TGTGCCAGCAGCCCGGGCAGGGGGGAAGGCTACACCTTC; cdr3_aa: CASSPGRGEGYTF
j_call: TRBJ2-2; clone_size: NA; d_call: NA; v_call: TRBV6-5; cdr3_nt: TGTGCCAGCAGTTACGCCAGGCTTAACACCGGGGAGCTGTTTTTT; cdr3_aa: CASSYARLNTGELFF
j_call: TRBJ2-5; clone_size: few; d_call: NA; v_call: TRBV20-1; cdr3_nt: TGCAGTGCTAGTCTGGGACCGGAGACCCAGTACTTC; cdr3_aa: CSASLGPETQYF
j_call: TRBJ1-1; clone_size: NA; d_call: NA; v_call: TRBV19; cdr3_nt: TGTGCCAGTAATCGGCGGAGTTCCAACACTGAAGCTTTCTTT; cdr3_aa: CASNRRSSNTEAFF
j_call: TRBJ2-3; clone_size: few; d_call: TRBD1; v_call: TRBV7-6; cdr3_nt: TGTGCCAGCAGCTCTTACAGGGGGCGCGACACAGATACGCAGTATTTT; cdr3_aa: CASSSYRGRDTDTQYF
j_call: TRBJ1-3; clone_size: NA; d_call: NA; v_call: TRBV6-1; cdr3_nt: TGTGCCAGCAGCCTCCAGGGACTCCACTCTGGAAACACCATATATTTT; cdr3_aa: CASSLQGLHSGNTIYF
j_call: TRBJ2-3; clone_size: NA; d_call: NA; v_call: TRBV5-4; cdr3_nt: TGTGCCAGCAGCTTGGGATCCAACACAGATACGCAGTATTTT; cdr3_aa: CASSLGSNTDTQYF
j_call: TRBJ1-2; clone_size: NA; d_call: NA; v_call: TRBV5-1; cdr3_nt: TGCGCCAGCAGCTTCGGGCAGGGGTCTAACTATGGCTACACCTTC; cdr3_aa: CASSFGQGSNYGYTF
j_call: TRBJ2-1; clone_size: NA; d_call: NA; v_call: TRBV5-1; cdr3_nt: TGCGCCAGCAGCTTGGTAGGCATCTACAATGAGCAGTTCTTC; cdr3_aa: CASSLVGIYNEQFF
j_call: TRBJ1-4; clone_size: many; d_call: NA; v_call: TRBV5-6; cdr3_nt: TGTGCCAGCAGCGTCAGCGGGGGCGGACTAAATGAAAAACTGTTTTTT; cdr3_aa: CASSVSGGGLNEKLFF
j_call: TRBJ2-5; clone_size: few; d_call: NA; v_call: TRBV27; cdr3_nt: TGTGCCAGCAGTCCTCTCCGGGCCCAGGAGACCCAGTACTTC; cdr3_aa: CASSPLRAQETQYF
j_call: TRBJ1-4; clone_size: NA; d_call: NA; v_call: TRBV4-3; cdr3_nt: TGCGCCAGCAGCCCCGAGATGAATGAAAAACTGTTTTTT; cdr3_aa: CASSPEMNEKLFF
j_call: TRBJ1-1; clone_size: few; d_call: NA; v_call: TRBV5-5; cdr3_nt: TGTGCCAGCAGTTTAGGGCCGGATGAGACTGAAGCTTTCTTT; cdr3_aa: CASSLGPDETEAFF
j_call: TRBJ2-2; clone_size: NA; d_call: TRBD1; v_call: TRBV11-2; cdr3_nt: TGTGCCAGCAGCACCCGACAGGGGGCGAACACCGGGGAGCTGTTTTTT; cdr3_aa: CASSTRQGANTGELFF
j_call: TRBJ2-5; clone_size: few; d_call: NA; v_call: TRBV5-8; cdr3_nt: TGTGCCAGCAGCTTGGAACGGAGGGGGCCAGAGACCCAGTACTTC; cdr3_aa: CASSLERRGPETQYF
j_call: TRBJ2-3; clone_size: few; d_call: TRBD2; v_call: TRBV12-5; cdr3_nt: TGTGCTAGTGGCCCTAGCGGACGCACAGATACGCAGTATTTT; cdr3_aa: CASGPSGRTDTQYF
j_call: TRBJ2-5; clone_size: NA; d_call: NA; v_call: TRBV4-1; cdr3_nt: TGCGCCAGCAGCCAAGACCCGGGTGGGGAAGAGACCCAGTACTTC; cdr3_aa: CASSQDPGGEETQYF
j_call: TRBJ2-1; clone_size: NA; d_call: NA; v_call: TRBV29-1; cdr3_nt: TGCAGCGTTGCGGAAATGGGAATTCAGGACCTCAATGAGCAGTTCTTC; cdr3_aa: CSVAEMGIQDLNEQFF
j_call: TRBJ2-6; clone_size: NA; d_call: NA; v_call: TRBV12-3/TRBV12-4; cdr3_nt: TGTGCCAGCAGTTTAGGCGGGGTTGGGTTAGGGGCCAACGTCCTGACTTTC; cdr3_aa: CASSLGGVGLGANVLTF
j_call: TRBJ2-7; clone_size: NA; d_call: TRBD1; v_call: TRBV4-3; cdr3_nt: TGCGCCAGCAGCCAAGGGTCCTACAGGGGCGAGCAGTACTTC; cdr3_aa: CASSQGSYRGEQYF
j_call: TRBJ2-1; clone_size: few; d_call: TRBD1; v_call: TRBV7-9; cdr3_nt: TGTGCCAGCAGGGGAAAGGACAGGGCCTTC; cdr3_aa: CASRGKDRAF
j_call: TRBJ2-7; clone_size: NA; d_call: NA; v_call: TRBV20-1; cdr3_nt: TGCAGTGCTAGAGTGACAGGCGAGCAGTACTTC; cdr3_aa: CSARVTGEQYF
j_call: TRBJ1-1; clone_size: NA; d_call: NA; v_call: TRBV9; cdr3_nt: TGTGCCAGCAGCACGGGTTTTTCCGGGTCTGAAGCTTTCTTT; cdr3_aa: CASSTGFSGSEAFF
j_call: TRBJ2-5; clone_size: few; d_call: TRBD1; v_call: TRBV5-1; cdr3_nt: TGCGCCAGCAGCTGGAGGACAGGGAAAGAGACCCAGTACTTC; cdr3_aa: CASSWRTGKETQYF
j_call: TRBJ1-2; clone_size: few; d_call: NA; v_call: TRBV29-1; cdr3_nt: TGCAGCGTTGTTGCAGTCGGCTATGGCTACACCTTC; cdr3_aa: CSVVAVGYGYTF
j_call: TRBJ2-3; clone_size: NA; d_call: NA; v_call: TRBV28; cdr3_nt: TGTGCCAGCACCGTCCCCCAACAGGGCGGCACAGATACGCAGTATTTT; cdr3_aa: CASTVPQQGGTDTQYF
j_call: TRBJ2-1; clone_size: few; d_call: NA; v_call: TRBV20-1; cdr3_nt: TGCAGTGCTAGAGATGGAGGGTCAACCTACAATGAGCAGTTCTTC; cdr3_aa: CSARDGGSTYNEQFF
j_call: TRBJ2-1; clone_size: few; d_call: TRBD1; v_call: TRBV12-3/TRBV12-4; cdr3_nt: TGTGCCAGCAGTTATACTCAGGGGGCGCAGGTTCGGCAGTTCTTC; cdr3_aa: CASSYTQGAQVRQFF
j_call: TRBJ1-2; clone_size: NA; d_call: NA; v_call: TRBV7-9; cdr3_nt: TGTGCCAGCAGCTTAGGGCAGGTGGCCCACTATGGCTACACCTTC; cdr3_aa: CASSLGQVAHYGYTF
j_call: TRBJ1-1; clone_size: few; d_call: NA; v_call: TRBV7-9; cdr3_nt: TGTGCCAGCAGCCGATCATTTGACAGCCTGAACACTGAAGCTTTCTTT; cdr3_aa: CASSRSFDSLNTEAFF
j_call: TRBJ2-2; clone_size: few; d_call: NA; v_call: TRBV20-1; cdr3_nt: TGCAGTGCCAGGGTGGCGGGCATGAACACCGGGGAGCTGTTTTTT; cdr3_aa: CSARVAGMNTGELFF
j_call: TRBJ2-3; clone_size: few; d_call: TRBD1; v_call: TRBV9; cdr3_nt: TGTGCCAGCGGCCCGACGGACAGGTGGCGGGATACGCAGTATTTT; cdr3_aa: CASGPTDRWRDTQYF
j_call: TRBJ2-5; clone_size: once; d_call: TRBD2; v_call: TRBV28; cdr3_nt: TGTGCCAGCAGTTTTCTACGGACTAGCGGGGGCCTCTCGAACTTC; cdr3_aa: CASSFLRTSGGLSNF